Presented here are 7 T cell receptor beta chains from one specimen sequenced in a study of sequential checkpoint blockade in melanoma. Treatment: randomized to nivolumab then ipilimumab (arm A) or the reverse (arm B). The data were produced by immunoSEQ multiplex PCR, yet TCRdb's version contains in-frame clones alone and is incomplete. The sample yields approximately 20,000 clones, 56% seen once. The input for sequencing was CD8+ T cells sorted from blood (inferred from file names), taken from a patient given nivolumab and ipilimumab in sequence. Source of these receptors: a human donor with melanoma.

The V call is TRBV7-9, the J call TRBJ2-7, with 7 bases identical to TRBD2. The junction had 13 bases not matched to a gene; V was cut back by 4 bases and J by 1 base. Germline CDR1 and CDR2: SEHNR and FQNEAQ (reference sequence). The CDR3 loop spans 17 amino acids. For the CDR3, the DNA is TGTGCCAGCAGCTCGTACGCTCTGGCGGGAGTGTCCTACGAGCAGTACTTC. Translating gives CASSSYALAGVSYEQYF. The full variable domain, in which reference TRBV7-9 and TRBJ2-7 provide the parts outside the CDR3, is DTGVSQNPRHKITKRGQNVTFRCDPISEHNRLYWYRQTLGQGPEFLTYFQNEAQLEKSRLLSDRFSAERPKGSFSTLEIQRTEQGDSAMYLCASSSYALAGVSYEQYFGPGTRLTVT.

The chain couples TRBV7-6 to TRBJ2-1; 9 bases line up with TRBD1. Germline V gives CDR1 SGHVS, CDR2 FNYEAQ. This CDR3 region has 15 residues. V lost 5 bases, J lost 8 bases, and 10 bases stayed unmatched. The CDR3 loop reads CASSPPRGQGHEQFF. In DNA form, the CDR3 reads TGTGCCAGCAGCCCCCCCCGGGGACAGGGCCATGAGCAGTTCTTC. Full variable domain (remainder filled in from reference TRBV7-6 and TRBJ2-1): GAGVSQSPRYKVTKRGQDVALRCDPISGHVSLYWYRQALGQGPEFLTYFNYEAQQDKSGLPNDRFSAERPEGSISTLTIQRTEQRDSAMYRCASSPPRGQGHEQFFGPGTRLTVL.

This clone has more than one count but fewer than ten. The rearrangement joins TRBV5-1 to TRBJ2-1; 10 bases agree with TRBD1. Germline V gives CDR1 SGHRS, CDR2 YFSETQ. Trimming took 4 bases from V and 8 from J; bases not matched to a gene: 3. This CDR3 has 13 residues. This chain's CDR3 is CASSLGQGDEQFF. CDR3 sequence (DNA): TGCGCCAGCAGCCTTGGACAGGGGGATGAGCAGTTCTTC. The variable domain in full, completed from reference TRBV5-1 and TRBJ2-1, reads KAGVTQTPRYLIKTRGQQVTLSCSPISGHRSVSWYQQTPGQGLQFLFEYFSETQRNKGNFPGRFSGRQFSNSRSEMNVSTLELGDSALYLCASSLGQGDEQFFGPGTRLTVL.

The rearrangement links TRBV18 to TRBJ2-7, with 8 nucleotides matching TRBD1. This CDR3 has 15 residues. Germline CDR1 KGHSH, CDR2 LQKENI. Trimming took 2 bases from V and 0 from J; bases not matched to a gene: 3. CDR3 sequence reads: CASSPWDRPSYEQYF. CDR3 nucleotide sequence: TGTGCCAGCTCACCATGGGACAGGCCCTCCTACGAGCAGTACTTC.

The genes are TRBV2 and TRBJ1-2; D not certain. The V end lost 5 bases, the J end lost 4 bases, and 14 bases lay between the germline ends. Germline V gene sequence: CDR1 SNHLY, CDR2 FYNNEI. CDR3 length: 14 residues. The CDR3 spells CASSNTEEGYGYTF. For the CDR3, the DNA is TGTGCCAGCAGTAATACAGAGGAGGGCTATGGCTACACCTTC.

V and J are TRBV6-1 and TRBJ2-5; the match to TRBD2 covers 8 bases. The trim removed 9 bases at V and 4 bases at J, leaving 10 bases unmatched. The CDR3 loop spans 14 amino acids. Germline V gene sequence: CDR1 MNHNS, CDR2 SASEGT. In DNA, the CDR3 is TGTGCCAGTAGGATTGGGCGGGAGGTAGAGACCCAGTACTTC. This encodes CASRIGREVETQYF.

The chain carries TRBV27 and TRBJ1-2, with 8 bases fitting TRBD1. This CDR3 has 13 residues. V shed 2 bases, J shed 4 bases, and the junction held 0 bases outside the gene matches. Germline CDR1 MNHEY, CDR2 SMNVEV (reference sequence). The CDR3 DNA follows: TGTGCCAGCAGTTTAGGACAGGGCTATGGCTACACCTTC. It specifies CASSLGQGYGYTF.